These 7 T cell receptor beta chains came from one sample sequenced in a study of blood T cell repertoires in COVID-19. Repertoires were generated with immunoSEQ multiplex PCR, while TCRdb's copy carries only in-frame clones and drops some. The sample contains approximately 270,000 clones, 75% to 90% of which appear only once. The sequenced sample was peripheral blood. Receptors were obtained from a woman in her seventies with acute or convalescent COVID-19.

The rearrangement links TRBV13 to TRBJ2-3; 8 nucleotides align to TRBD1. This CDR3 is built from 15 residues. Germline V gene data show CDR1 as PRHDT and CDR2 as FYEKMQ (reference sequence). Trimming at V came to 1 base and at J to 4 bases, leaving 4 bases not matched to a gene. For the CDR3, the DNA is TGTGCCAGCAGCTTAGTAGGACAGGGTGCAGATACGCAGTATTTT. It specifies CASSLVGQGADTQYF.

The chain carries TRBV6-5 and TRBJ1-1, with D possibly TRBD1 on 6 matching bases. In germline, CDR1 is MNHEY, CDR2 SVGAGI. Between the trimmed V and J ends, which lost 6 bases and 1 base, there was a span of 12 bases. CDR3 length: 14 amino acids. CDR3 sequence reads: CASSGRDKNTEAFF. The DNA for the CDR3 is TGTGCCAGCAGCGGCCGGGACAAGAACACTGAAGCTTTCTTT.

The chain joins TRBV5-5 to TRBJ2-7; D not resolved. The CDR3 has 13 residues. V gave up 0 bases and J gave up 3 bases, with 7 bases separating them. Germline V gene lookup returns CDR1 SGHKS and CDR2 YYEKEE (reference sequence). CDR3 DNA sequence: TGTGCCAGCAGCTTGGCGGAGCACTACGAGCAGTACTTC. It encodes CASSLAEHYEQYF.

The chain combines TRBV7-3 with TRBJ2-7; a weak D match, TRBD1 (6 bases). This CDR3 is built from 13 residues. Trimming shortened V by 2 bases and J by 7 bases, and 12 bases separated the two germline ends. The V gene's germline CDR1 is SGHTA and CDR2 FQGTGA. The CDR3 reads CASSLAGAGEQYF. The CDR3 DNA reads as TGTGCCAGCAGCTTAGCAGGGGCAGGGGAGCAGTACTTC.

The CDR3 DNA is TGTGCCAGCAGGCTCGAAAGTCTACTAGGAGCGGCTTTCTTT. Translating it yields CASRLESLLGAAFF. The chain uses TRBV5-8 and TRBJ1-1; D remains ambiguous. The germline V gene encodes CDR1 SGHTS and CDR2 YDEGEE. This CDR3 has 14 residues. Trimming removed 5 bases from V and 11 bases from J, with 22 bases in between.

This chain uses TRBV12-3 or TRBV12-4 with TRBJ1-1, with 9 bases aligning to TRBD1. Trimming cost V 6 bases and J 10 bases; bases outside gene matches: 6. The CDR3 is 12 amino acids. The CDR3 here is CASRFDRGSAFF. The DNA of the CDR3 is TGTGCCAGCAGATTCGACAGGGGGTCAGCTTTCTTT.

The chain joins TRBV30 to TRBJ1-1; TRBD1 is a possible D gene (5 bases). Between the trimmed V and J ends, which lost 4 bases and 0 bases, there was a span of 6 bases. Germline V lookup: CDR1 GTSNPN, CDR2 SVGIG (reference sequence). The CDR3 is 12 amino acids. For the CDR3, the DNA is TGTGCCTGGAACAGGATGAACACTGAAGCTTTCTTT. This translates into CAWNRMNTEAFF.